These T cell receptor beta chains were read from a single sample in a study of shared clonotypes between healthy human individuals. The protocol was immunoSEQ multiplex PCR, while the TCRdb copy is restricted to in-frame clones and leaves out a portion. The sample records more than 500,000 clones, approximately 95% being singletons. The sequenced sample was naive CD8+ T cells sorted from blood. The receptors here all came from a woman between 25 and 40 years old in good health. CDR3s include the opening cysteine and the closing phenylalanine or tryptophan. A D gene is named only where the DNA matches it firmly. Some rows mark clone size as missing; the rest say once, few, many or name a class of expanded clone.

clone_size j_call cdr3_length v_call d_call cdr3_aa cdr3_nt
NA TRBJ2-1 18 TRBV7-9 NA CASSSPPRAVSSYNEQFF TGTGCCAGCAGCTCCCCCCCACGCGCGGTGAGCTCCTACAATGAGCAGTTCTTC
once TRBJ2-3 15 TRBV4-2 NA CASSHARDNTDTQYF TGTGCCAGCAGCCATGCCCGGGACAACACAGATACGCAGTATTTT
NA TRBJ2-7 13 TRBV4-1 NA CASSQDNASEQYF TGCGCCAGCAGCCAAGATAACGCAAGCGAGCAGTACTTC
NA TRBJ1-6 15 TRBV4-1 TRBD1 CASSQGDREESPLHF TGCGCCAGCAGCCAGGGGGACAGGGAGGAATCACCCCTCCACTTT
NA TRBJ2-2 18 TRBV27 TRBD2 CASSLGASGPIGTGELFF TGTGCCAGCAGTTTGGGGGCTAGCGGGCCCATCGGAACCGGGGAGCTGTTTTTT
NA TRBJ1-1 13 TRBV19 NA CASSVLQNTEAFF TGTGCCAGTAGTGTTCTTCAGAACACTGAAGCTTTCTTT
NA TRBJ2-5 15 TRBV11-2 NA CASSPRPWGVETQYF TGTGCCAGCAGCCCCCGCCCTTGGGGGGTAGAGACCCAGTACTTC
NA TRBJ2-3 18 TRBV9 TRBD2 CASSVGLAGDGSTDTQYF TGTGCCAGCAGCGTAGGGCTAGCGGGAGACGGGAGCACAGATACGCAGTATTTT
NA TRBJ2-7 15 TRBV27 TRBD1 CASSVLGTGTYEQYF TGTGCCAGCAGCGTTTTGGGGACAGGGACCTACGAGCAGTACTTC
NA TRBJ1-6 15 TRBV6-1 NA CASKTQGSDNSPLHF TGTGCCAGCAAGACCCAGGGTTCTGATAATTCACCCCTCCACTTT
NA TRBJ2-3 12 TRBV5-1 NA CASTAGTDTQYF TGCGCCAGCACGGCGGGGACAGATACGCAGTATTTT
NA TRBJ2-5 14 TRBV14 TRBD2 CASSPRKILAPQYF TGTGCCAGCAGCCCCCGAAAAATACTAGCGCCCCAGTACTTC
NA TRBJ1-5 14 TRBV27 NA CASSPRQGNQPQHF TGTGCCAGCAGTCCGAGACAGGGCAATCAGCCCCAGCATTTT
once TRBJ2-7 15 TRBV4-1 TRBD2 CASSQEGTSGYEQYF TGCGCCAGCAGCCAAGAAGGGACTAGCGGCTACGAGCAGTACTTC
few TRBJ1-1 11 TRBV20-1 NA CSASRGGEAFF TGCAGTGCTAGCAGGGGAGGGGAAGCTTTCTTT
once TRBJ2-3 13 TRBV7-9 NA CASSEGETDTQYF TGTGCCAGCAGCGAGGGGGAGACAGATACGCAGTATTTT
NA TRBJ2-7 13 TRBV6-1 NA CATGGGRIYEQYF TGTGCCACCGGCGGTGGTAGAATCTACGAGCAGTACTTC
NA TRBJ1-1 13 TRBV27 NA CASSLGGWTEAFF TGTGCCAGCAGTTTAGGGGGATGGACTGAAGCTTTCTTT
NA TRBJ1-2 16 TRBV13 NA CASSQGHQPEYYGYTF TGTGCCAGCAGCCAGGGACACCAGCCAGAATACTATGGCTACACCTTC
NA TRBJ1-1 15 TRBV15 NA CATSRDLNGDTEAFF TGTGCCACCAGCAGAGATCTTAACGGCGACACTGAAGCTTTCTTT
NA TRBJ2-3 17 TRBV28 NA CASRRRSGTGFTDTQYF TGTGCCAGCAGACGCCGCTCCGGGACGGGATTCACAGATACGCAGTATTTT
NA TRBJ2-7 15 TRBV2 TRBD2 CASSEGLAGSYEQYF TGTGCCAGCAGTGAGGGACTAGCGGGTAGCTACGAGCAGTACTTC
NA TRBJ2-7 15 TRBV19 NA CASSLAAGRAYEQYF TGTGCCAGTAGTCTTGCCGCCGGACGGGCCTACGAGCAGTACTTC
NA TRBJ1-2 16 TRBV9 NA CASSVDGVGAHYGYTF TGTGCCAGCAGCGTAGATGGTGTCGGGGCTCACTATGGCTACACCTTC
NA TRBJ2-3 17 TRBV27 TRBD2 CASSLFRTGGPADTQYF TGTGCCAGCAGTTTATTTAGAACGGGAGGGCCAGCAGATACGCAGTATTTT
NA TRBJ2-7 14 TRBV28 NA CASSPAAISYEQYF TGTGCCAGCAGTCCTGCCGCGATCTCCTACGAGCAGTACTTC
NA TRBJ2-4 13 TRBV11-2 NA CASSLVGKNIQYF TGTGCCAGCAGCTTAGTGGGAAAAAACATTCAGTACTTC
NA TRBJ2-7 15 TRBV6-1 NA CASNPGTLGWGEQYF TGTGCCAGCAATCCCGGGACATTAGGCTGGGGCGAGCAGTACTTC
NA TRBJ2-3 15 TRBV4-2 NA CASSQSRDLTDTQYF TGTGCCAGCAGCCAGTCCCGGGACCTCACAGATACGCAGTATTTT
NA TRBJ1-5 15 TRBV7-2 NA CASSQTRGPFQPQHF TGTGCCAGCAGCCAAACCAGGGGACCTTTTCAGCCCCAGCATTTT
NA TRBJ2-1 14 TRBV19 NA CASSPDSTYNEQFF TGTGCCAGTAGTCCCGACAGCACCTACAATGAGCAGTTCTTC
NA TRBJ2-1 14 TRBV10-1 NA CASSEGGTNNEQFF TGCGCCAGCAGTGAAGGCGGGACCAACAATGAGCAGTTCTTC
NA TRBJ1-4 16 TRBV19 TRBD1 CASSLQTGFDFGKLFF TGTGCCAGTAGTCTTCAGACAGGGTTCGACTTCGGAAAACTGTTTTTT
NA TRBJ1-1 15 TRBV28 NA CASSLIAGGSTEAFF TGTGCCAGCAGTTTAATTGCAGGCGGGAGCACTGAAGCTTTCTTT
NA TRBJ2-3 14 TRBV27 TRBD1 CASDDRDGTDTQYF TGTGCCAGCGACGACAGGGATGGCACAGATACGCAGTATTTT
NA TRBJ2-7 13 TRBV29-1 NA CSVELVTGGEQYF TGCAGCGTTGAATTGGTCACAGGCGGCGAGCAGTACTTC
NA TRBJ2-1 13 TRBV10-3 NA CAISPGDIIEQFF TGTGCCATCAGCCCCGGGGACATCATTGAGCAGTTCTTC
NA TRBJ2-7 15 TRBV11-2 TRBD2 CASSQTTSISYEQYF TGTGCCAGCAGCCAAACGACTAGCATCTCCTACGAGCAGTACTTC
NA TRBJ1-1 14 TRBV27 TRBD1 CASSIGTGNTEAFF TGTGCCAGCAGTATCGGGACAGGGAACACTGAAGCTTTCTTT
NA TRBJ1-4 13 TRBV5-4 NA CASSLVAEEKLFF TGTGCCAGCAGCTTGGTGGCGGAGGAAAAACTGTTTTTT
NA TRBJ1-5 15 TRBV4-1 NA CASSLFRTPGQPQHF TGCGCCAGCAGCCTCTTCCGGACACCGGGACAGCCCCAGCATTTT
NA TRBJ2-7 15 TRBV7-9 NA CASSSRAGLIYEQYF TGTGCCAGCAGCTCAAGGGCGGGACTCATCTACGAGCAGTACTTC
NA TRBJ2-7 14 TRBV27 NA CASSLGRANYEQYF TGTGCCAGCAGTTTAGGCAGGGCCAACTACGAGCAGTACTTC
once TRBJ2-4 14 TRBV6-1 NA CASRSKRRDYIQYF TGTGCCAGCAGGAGTAAGCGAAGAGACTACATTCAGTACTTC
NA TRBJ1-2 15 TRBV9 TRBD1 CASSVGTGKDYGYTF TGTGCCAGCAGCGTGGGGACAGGGAAGGACTATGGCTACACCTTC
NA TRBJ2-1 11 TRBV5-8 NA CASSPGTEQFF TGTGCCAGCAGCCCCGGGACTGAGCAGTTCTTC
NA TRBJ2-7 16 TRBV4-1 TRBD1 CASSPPPGQGIYEQYF TGCGCCAGCAGCCCTCCTCCGGGACAGGGAATATACGAGCAGTACTTC
NA TRBJ1-1 15 TRBV2 NA CASSEGPGRDTEAFF TGTGCCAGCAGTGAAGGGCCGGGCAGGGACACTGAAGCTTTCTTT
once TRBJ1-5 12 TRBV7-9 NA CASSASNQPQHF TGTGCCAGCAGCGCGAGCAATCAGCCCCAGCATTTT
once TRBJ2-7 14 TRBV19 NA CASSTGLLMNEQYF TGTGCCAGTAGTACCGGACTGTTGATGAACGAGCAGTACTTC
NA TRBJ1-1 15 TRBV11-3 NA CASSPGGEMNTEAFF TGTGCCAGCAGCCCGGGGGGGGAGATGAACACTGAAGCTTTCTTT
few TRBJ1-2 12 TRBV9 NA CASSVAPYGYTF TGTGCCAGCAGCGTAGCACCCTATGGCTACACCTTC
once TRBJ2-1 15 TRBV5-1 NA CASSLEQGGYNEQFF TGCGCCAGCAGCTTGGAACAGGGTGGATACAATGAGCAGTTCTTC
NA TRBJ2-5 15 TRBV10-2 TRBD1 CASSYGTGEQETQYF TGCGCCAGCAGTTACGGGACAGGCGAGCAAGAGACCCAGTACTTC
NA TRBJ1-1 14 TRBV27 TRBD1 CASSSTGGRTEAFF TGTGCCAGCAGTTCGACAGGGGGCCGGACTGAAGCTTTCTTT
NA TRBJ2-1 17 TRBV27 TRBD2 CASTTDGTSWSRNEQFF TGTGCCAGCACGACGGACGGGACTAGCTGGTCCCGCAATGAGCAGTTCTTC
NA TRBJ2-7 15 TRBV19 TRBD1 CASSKGTGFSYEQYF TGTGCCAGTAGTAAGGGGACAGGCTTTTCCTACGAGCAGTACTTC